This paragraph reports one TCR beta chain. This entry comes from a study of blood T cell repertoires in COVID-19. Study-level information: Samples of COVID-19 (acute and convalescent) were obtained from the United States, Italy and Spain. T cells, B-cell-depleted T cells, or PBMCs supplied cDNA or gDNA.

The CDR3 contains 16 residues. Trimming took 3 bases from V and 1 from J; bases not matched to a gene: 4. The germline CDR1 and CDR2 sequences are LNHDA and SQIVND (reference sequence). As originally analysed: Estimation of nucleated cell counts relied on the amplification of reference gene primers. Here immunoSEQ multiplex PCR was the method, and the copy in TCRdb shows in-frame clones only, minus some. V and J calls and clone size are given by that table; D and trimming were obtained from the DNA. The sample has some 100,000 clones; roughly 90% are singletons. The J gene is TRBJ2-2, the V gene TRBV19; 8 bases fit TRBD1. The sequencing input was peripheral blood. The receptor's source is a human donor in a cohort sampled during active COVID-19. CDR3 loop: CASSISGTGNTGELFF. The CDR3 bases are TGTGCCAGTAGTATCTCCGGGACAGGGAACACCGGGGAGCTGTTTTTT.